The 11 T cell receptor beta chains below were found in one sample sequenced in a study of persistence of HIV-infected CD4 T cells. Antigen specificity for these receptors is unknown. This nonspecific control used anti-CD3/anti-CD28 bead stimulation of CD4+ T cells. Responding CD4+ T cells were sorted by upregulation of both CD40 ligand and CD69. Sequencing used immunoSEQ version 4 in survey mode. Here immunoSEQ multiplex PCR was the method, and the copy in TCRdb shows in-frame clones only, minus some. The sample carries over 35,000 clones, roughly 92% recorded once. The sequences come from CD4+ T cells sorted from PBMCs after roughly 20-hour stimulation, collected from a patient who received antiretroviral therapy. These TCRs come from an adult man with HIV who was CMV-seropositive.

This clone was seen a few times. The V gene is TRBV2, the J gene TRBJ2-1; tentatively, D is TRBD1 (6 bases). CDR1 and CDR2 from the germline V gene are SNHLY and FYNNEI. CDR3 length equals 15 residues. V lost 1 base and J 4 bases, leaving 11 bases between the germline ends. The CDR3 sequence: CASSEGHRVYNEQFF. The DNA for the CDR3 is TGTGCCAGCAGTGAAGGGCACAGGGTTTACAATGAGCAGTTCTTC.

The V and J genes are TRBV5-1 and TRBJ1-4; tentatively, D is TRBD1 (5 bases). Trimming removed 2 bases at V and 8 bases at J, with 16 bases between. CDR3 length equals 15 residues. Germline-derived CDR1 and CDR2 are SGHRS and YFSETQ. CDR3 sequence reads: CASSFQGTMKEKLFF. In DNA form, the CDR3 reads TGCGCCAGCAGCTTCCAGGGCACGATGAAGGAAAAACTGTTTTTT.

The rearrangement uses TRBV3-1 (or the pseudogene TRBV3-2) and TRBJ2-3; TRBD1 might be the D (7 bases). The germline V gene has CDR1 LGHDT and CDR2 YNNKEL (reference sequence). This CDR3 has 15 residues. V lost 2 bases, J lost 5 bases, and 14 bases lay in between. In nucleotides, the CDR3 is TGTGCCAGCAGCCAAATGGGGCAGGGGGGAGATACGCAGTATTTT. This translates into CASSQMGQGGDTQYF.

The chain is built from TRBV5-5 and TRBJ2-1, with 12 bases fitting TRBD2. In germline, CDR1 is SGHKS, CDR2 YYEKEE (reference sequence). The junction had 10 bases not matched to a gene; V was cut back by 2 bases and J by 7 bases. The CDR3 contains 17 residues. As DNA, the CDR3 is TGTGCCAGCAGCTTCAGTGTACTAGCGGGGGGCAAGAATGAGCAGTTCTTC. Residues: CASSFSVLAGGKNEQFF.

This rearrangement joins TRBV5-1 to TRBJ1-1; TRBD1 matches 7 bases. The CDR3 loop spans 13 amino acids. Germline V gives CDR1 SGHRS, CDR2 YFSETQ. V was pared by 0 bases and J by 7 bases, with 3 bases of the junction left unmatched. The CDR3 sequence is CASSLDQGGEAFF. CDR3 in DNA: TGCGCCAGCAGCTTGGACCAGGGGGGTGAAGCTTTCTTT.

The chain employs TRBV3-1 (or the pseudogene TRBV3-2) and TRBJ1-4; perhaps TRBD1 as D (6 bases). The CDR3 spans 18 residues. The germline gives CDR1 LGHDT, CDR2 YNNKEL (reference sequence). V was cut by 1 base and J by 8 bases, with 23 bases left in between. The CDR3 here is CASSQGRNTQARGEKLFF. DNA for the CDR3: TGTGCCAGCAGCCAAGGACGGAACACGCAGGCAAGGGGGGAAAAACTGTTTTTT.

The chain employs TRBV5-4 and TRBJ1-1, with no clear D. Trimming left V 2 bases short and J 3 bases short, with 11 bases between. The germline CDR1 and CDR2 sequences are SGHNT and YYREEE (reference sequence). The CDR3 is made up of 14 amino acids. The CDR3 region is CASSFGVADTEAFF. CDR3 DNA: TGTGCCAGCAGCTTCGGGGTAGCGGACACTGAAGCTTTCTTT.

This chain connects TRBV23-1 to TRBJ2-7; 7 positions agree with TRBD1. TRBV23-1 is recorded as an ORF, its role being uncertain. J was trimmed by 3 bases and V by 9 bases; bases with no gene match: 17. The CDR3 consists of 16 residues. CDR3 amino acids: CARRSGQRSNGYEQYF. The CDR3 DNA follows: TGCGCCAGACGCTCGGGACAGAGGTCGAATGGCTACGAGCAGTACTTC.

The chain couples TRBV5-4 to TRBJ1-2; D is possibly TRBD1 (5 bases). This CDR3 region has 14 residues. Germline CDR1 and CDR2: SGHNT and YYREEE (reference sequence). V lost 2 bases and J lost 2, with 10 bases in between. Here the CDR3 reads CASSFGTENYGYTF. CDR3 in DNA: TGTGCCAGCAGCTTCGGGACGGAGAACTATGGCTACACCTTC.

The chain recombines TRBV21-1 with TRBJ2-7; the table calls TRBD1, which could not be checked here. TRBV21-1 is a pseudogene. The CDR3 is made up of 11 amino acids. CDR3 amino acids: CASSNPNEQYF. In DNA, the CDR3 is TGTGCCAGCAGCAACCCAAACGAGCAGTACTTC.

This clone was seen just once. V usage is TRBV3-1 (or the pseudogene TRBV3-2) and J usage is TRBJ2-7; D gene uncertain. The germline CDR1 and CDR2 sequences are LGHDT and YNNKEL (reference sequence). V was trimmed by 1 base and J by 9 bases, leaving 13 bases between them. The CDR3 is made up of 13 amino acids. In nucleotides, the CDR3 is TGTGCCAGCAGCCAAGGATTGGGCCTCGGGCAGTACTTC. Its translation is CASSQGLGLGQYF.